One T cell receptor (beta chain) is described in this entry. What it recognizes is unknown. The sample belongs to a study of T-cell memory formation after mild COVID-19. Study in general: Across donors, TCR clusters were largely donor specific.

TCRdb ran MiXCR on the 5' RACE reads and lists one entry per CDR3 protein. Counted here are 470,000 or so distinct CDR3 sequences, about 19% occurring once; the ten biggest clones make up 8.4%. Study outcomes and limitations: Detection of some responders pre-infection suggested pre-existing cross-reactive memory T cells participated. CD4/CD8 balance characterized clones contracting day 15 to 85, and CD4+ skew characterized later expanders. Among clones peaking at day 37 in the second wave, SARS-CoV-2 specificity remained unconfirmed.

CDR1 is KGHDR and CDR2 is SFDVKD in the germline V gene. This CDR3 region has 14 residues. Trimming stripped 1 base from V and 7 bases from J, with 10 bases between. The gene calls are TRBV24-1 and TRBJ2-4; D perhaps matches TRBD1 (5 bases). The sequence was obtained from an adult woman who had mild COVID-19 (a few samples of this study predate the infection). Cell type and time point are not known. What was sequenced was PBMCs or a T cell subset sorted from them (not recorded which). The CDR3 region has the DNA TGTGCCACCAGTGATTTAGGGGAACCGAACATTCAGTACTTC. Its protein is CATSDLGEPNIQYF.